The 9 T cell receptor beta chains given below trace back to one sample, sequenced in a study of CD8 T cells in Susac syndrome. With random hexamers, reverse transcription was performed on roughly 0.5 to 1 ug of RNA. TCRdb reanalysed the immunoSEQ multiplex PCR reads using MiXCR and keeps one entry per CDR3 protein. The sample contains around 53,000 distinct CDR3 sequences, roughly 94% of which appear only once. The specimen sequenced was CD8+ T cells from PBMCs. All receptors derive from a human donor with Susac syndrome.

V is TRBV4-3 and J is TRBJ1-1; unclear D gene. V lost 0 bases and J 0 bases, leaving 17 bases between the germline ends. Germline-derived CDR1 and CDR2 are LGHNA and YSLEER. The CDR3 loop spans 18 amino acids. The CDR3 DNA is TGCGCCAGCAGCCAAGAACCCGGTACCTTAACAGTGAACACTGAAGCTTTCTTT. It yields the protein CASSQEPGTLTVNTEAFF.

This rearrangement joins TRBV18 to TRBJ2-3; D call uncertain. Trimming cost V 3 bases and J 0 bases, with 10 bases left between them. The CDR3 contains 15 residues. Germline assignment: CDR1 KGHSH and CDR2 LQKENI. The CDR3 is CASSPAEGSTDTQYF. As DNA, the CDR3 is TGTGCCAGCTCACCCGCTGAAGGGAGCACAGATACGCAGTATTTT.

The chain employs TRBV27 and TRBJ2-3; 11 bases are a match to TRBD2. The CDR3 consists of 17 residues. V was pared by 5 bases and J by 0 bases, with 7 bases of the junction left unmatched. Germline V CDR1 and CDR2: MNHEY, SMNVEV (reference sequence). The CDR3 region has the DNA TGTGCCAGCAGTCACCTAGCGGGGGGCCTTAGCACAGATACGCAGTATTTT. Its protein product is CASSHLAGGLSTDTQYF.

The chain combines TRBV12-3 or TRBV12-4 with TRBJ2-5, with 9 bases that match TRBD2. CDR3 size: 13 residues. The V segment lost 5 bases and the J segment 5 bases; nucleotides outside the gene matches: 3. CDR3 sequence (DNA): TGTGCCAGCAGTCCTAGCGGGGCGGAGACCCAGTACTTC. As protein: CASSPSGAETQYF.

V usage is TRBV9 and J usage is TRBJ2-3; TRBD1 agrees at 8 bases. The CDR3 is 14 amino acids. V lost 4 bases and J lost 6; bases outside the gene matches: 7. Per germline, CDR1 SGDLS and CDR2 YYNGEE. The CDR3 sequence: CASSSARQGDTQYF. Here the CDR3 DNA reads TGTGCCAGCAGCTCCGCGCGACAGGGGGATACGCAGTATTTT.

V and J are TRBV29-1 and TRBJ2-3; D remains unclear. The CDR3 is made up of 11 amino acids. V was trimmed by 3 bases and J by 4 bases, leaving 5 bases between them. Germline V lookup: CDR1 SQVTM, CDR2 ANQGSEA. CDR3 DNA: TGCAGCGTTGATAAGGCAGATACGCAGTATTTT. Amino acids: CSVDKADTQYF.

This rearrangement joins TRBV11-2 to TRBJ2-3; TRBD2 matches 12 bases. CDR1 is SGHAT and CDR2 is FQNNGV in the germline V gene. This CDR3 is 18 amino acids long. Germline trimming cut 1 base from V and 0 bases from J; bases unmatched to any gene: 5. The CDR3 region is CASSLALTSGGSTDTQYF. Written as DNA, the CDR3 is TGTGCCAGCAGCTTAGCTCTTACTAGCGGGGGGAGCACAGATACGCAGTATTTT.

This clonotype occurred once. The chain carries TRBV23-1 and TRBJ2-5; D remains ambiguous. TRBV23-1 is noted as an ORF with a role that remains uncertain. The CDR3 runs to 13 residues. V was shortened by 4 bases and J by 1 base, with 7 bases between the two germline ends. CDR3 coding DNA: TGCGCCAGCAGTCTTCCCCGCCAAGAGACCCAGTACTTC. It specifies CASSLPRQETQYF.

The CDR3 nucleotides read TGTGCCAGCAGTTACAGTTTAAATTCACCCCTCCACTTT. It encodes CASSYSLNSPLHF. The chain links TRBV12-3 or TRBV12-4 to TRBJ1-6, with D unclear. The CDR3 loop spans 13 amino acids. V shed 4 bases and J shed 7 bases, with 8 bases lying between them.